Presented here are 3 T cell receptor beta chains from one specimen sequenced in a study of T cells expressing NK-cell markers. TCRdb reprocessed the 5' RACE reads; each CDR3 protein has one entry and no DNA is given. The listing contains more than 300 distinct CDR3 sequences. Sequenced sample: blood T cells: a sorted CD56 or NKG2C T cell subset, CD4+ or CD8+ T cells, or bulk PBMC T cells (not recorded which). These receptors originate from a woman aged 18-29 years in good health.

CDR3 sequence: CASSYSGYTPTGELFF. The chain uses TRBV6-2 or TRBV6-3 and TRBJ2-2. This CDR3 region has 16 residues. CDR1 is MNHEY, CDR2 SVGEGT, per germline.

The CDR3 sequence: CASSLRGRAGEQYF. The chain joins TRBV27 to TRBJ2-7; TCRdb reports TRBD2, a call that lacks DNA to check it against. The CDR3 has 14 residues. CDR1 is MNHEY and CDR2 is SMNVEV in the germline V gene (reference sequence).

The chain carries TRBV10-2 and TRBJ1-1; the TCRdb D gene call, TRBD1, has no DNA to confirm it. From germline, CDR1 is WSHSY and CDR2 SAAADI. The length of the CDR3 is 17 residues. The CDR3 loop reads CASSGTGPSSLNTEAFF.